These 32 T cell receptor beta chains originate from one sample sequenced in a study of blood T cell repertoires in COVID-19. Measured with immunoSEQ multiplex PCR; TCRdb has only the in-frame clones, and not every one. Of about 140,000 clones detected, less than 90% appear once; the ten largest clones hold roughly 2.5%. The sample was peripheral blood. The receptors shown here come from a human donor with COVID-19, enrolled during active disease. The donor label of this sample is uncertain.

The V gene is TRBV27, the J gene TRBJ2-3, with 8 positions matching TRBD2. The CDR3 runs 14 residues. Trimming at V came to 5 bases and at J to 1 base, leaving 2 bases not matched to a gene. Germline CDR1 and CDR2: MNHEY and SMNVEV (reference sequence). This chain's CDR3 is CASSKAGGTDTQYF. The CDR3 DNA is TGTGCCAGCAGTAAAGCGGGGGGCACAGATACGCAGTATTTT.

The chain is built from TRBV19 and TRBJ1-1; D gene ambiguous. V was trimmed by 4 bases and J by 6 bases, leaving 18 bases between them. The CDR3 length is 15 residues. The germline V gene encodes CDR1 LNHDA and CDR2 SQIVND (reference sequence). The CDR3 bases are TGTGCCAGTAGTACCCTAACAGCCTCCACCCCTGAAGCTTTCTTT. Amino acids: CASSTLTASTPEAFF.

The V call is TRBV27, the J call TRBJ2-7; 9 bases fit TRBD2. Germline V CDR1 and CDR2: MNHEY, SMNVEV (reference sequence). The CDR3 is made up of 14 amino acids. Trimming took 7 bases from V and 3 from J; bases not matched to a gene: 7. The CDR3 DNA is TGTGCCAGCACCTATCTAGCGGGGCGCTACGAGCAGTACTTC. Residues: CASTYLAGRYEQYF.

V gene TRBV6-5 combines with J gene TRBJ2-2; unclear D gene. The V gene's germline CDR1 is MNHEY and CDR2 SVGAGI. The CDR3 is 16 amino acids. V was cut by 2 bases and J by 1 base, with 11 bases left in between. The CDR3 DNA reads TGTGCCAGCAGTTACGACCAACAGATGAACACCGGGGAGCTGTTTTTT. This codes for CASSYDQQMNTGELFF.

This chain connects TRBV7-9 to TRBJ2-7, with 10 nucleotides matching TRBD2. The CDR3 runs 15 residues. Per the germline V gene, CDR1 is SEHNR and CDR2 is FQNEAQ (reference sequence). V was clipped by 5 bases and J by 3 bases; unmatched bases: 7. CDR3 sequence: CASSPLLAGSYEQYF. The CDR3 DNA reads TGTGCCAGCAGCCCCCTACTAGCGGGAAGCTACGAGCAGTACTTC.

This chain links TRBV25-1 with TRBJ2-1, with D maybe TRBD1 (5 bases). The CDR3 sequence is 12 residues long. The V gene's germline CDR1 is MGHDK and CDR2 SYGVNS. V shed 6 bases and J shed 4 bases, with 7 bases lying between them. The CDR3 DNA sequence: TGTGCCAGCAGCCGACAGTACAATGAGCAGTTCTTC. This codes for CASSRQYNEQFF.

J is TRBJ1-2 and V is TRBV24-1; D is unclear. CDR3 length: 16 amino acids. V lost 6 bases and J 0 bases, leaving 16 bases between the germline ends. Germline CDR1 and CDR2: KGHDR and SFDVKD. The CDR3 bases are TGTGCCACCAGTCCACGAGGAGCTCTAGCTAACTATGGCTACACCTTC. Translation: CATSPRGALANYGYTF.

The chain has TRBV3-1 (or the pseudogene TRBV3-2) and TRBJ1-6; no reliable D call. The CDR3 has 13 amino acids. Trimming took off 10 bases at V and 10 bases at J, with 17 bases between the two ends. CDR1 is LGHDT, CDR2 YNNKEL, per germline (reference sequence). The CDR3 coding sequence is TGTGCCACAATGGCGGTTACCGGGTCACCCCTCCACTTT. It encodes CATMAVTGSPLHF.

This chain joins TRBV10-3 and TRBJ1-1; D is ambiguous. Trimming pared 0 bases from V and 3 bases from J, leaving 11 bases between. CDR3 length: 15 residues. Germline CDR1 and CDR2: ENHRY and SYGVKD. The CDR3 reads CAISESTRGYTEAFF. The CDR3 DNA reads as TGTGCCATCAGTGAGTCGACTCGGGGTTACACTGAAGCTTTCTTT.

Regarding this clone: Within the sample, other DNA sequences also encode this same CDR3. The chain uses TRBV5-1 and TRBJ1-1, with D possibly being TRBD1 (6 bases). The CDR3 spans 14 residues. V gave up 4 bases and J gave up 0 bases, with 10 bases separating them. The germline CDR1 and CDR2 sequences are SGHRS and YFSETQ. The CDR3 spells CASSLDSMNTEAFF. In nucleotides, the CDR3 is TGCGCCAGCAGCCTGGACAGCATGAACACTGAAGCTTTCTTT.

The chain is built from TRBV11-2 and TRBJ2-7, with no clear D. V lost 0 bases and J lost 5, with 11 bases in between. CDR3 length equals 14 residues. Germline CDR1 is SGHAT and CDR2 is FQNNGV. CDR3 nucleotide sequence: TGTGCCAGCAGCTTAGATCTTGAGAGAGACGAGCAGTACTTC. Encoded protein: CASSLDLERDEQYF.

The chain has TRBV19 and TRBJ1-2, with a weak D call TRBD1 (5 bases). CDR1 is LNHDA, CDR2 SQIVND, per germline (reference sequence). The CDR3 runs to 12 residues. Trimming left V 5 bases short and J 13 bases short, with 17 bases between. The CDR3 region is CASSQQGAGGTF. The CDR3 DNA follows: TGTGCCAGTAGTCAGCAGGGTGCCGGGGGCACCTTC.

The chain is built from TRBV5-6 and TRBJ1-2, with D hard to call. V gave up 1 base and J gave up 0 bases, with 7 bases separating them. The length of the CDR3 is 14 residues. Germline V CDR1 and CDR2: SGHDT, YYEEEE. The CDR3 coding sequence is TGTGCCAGCAGCTTGCCCTTAGCTAACTATGGCTACACCTTC. Translating gives CASSLPLANYGYTF.

The V gene is TRBV10-1, the J gene TRBJ1-1; TRBD1 agrees at 8 bases. The trim removed 7 bases at V and 4 bases at J, leaving 2 bases unmatched. Germline lookup yields CDR1 WNHNN and CDR2 SYGVQD (reference sequence). This CDR3 has 12 residues. The CDR3 spells CASKDRATEAFF. DNA for the CDR3: TGCGCCAGCAAGGACAGGGCCACTGAAGCTTTCTTT.

The chain recombines TRBV7-3 with TRBJ2-5, with a possible D match to TRBD1 (6 bases). Between the trimmed V and J ends, which lost 11 bases and 6 bases, there was a span of 16 bases. There are 12 residues in the CDR3. Germline V CDR1 and CDR2: SGHTA, FQGTGA. The CDR3 nucleotides are TGTGCCTTCCGACAGGAGTGGAAGACCCAGTACTTC. Translating it yields CAFRQEWKTQYF.

CDR3 nucleotides: TGCGCCAGCAGCTTGAGGCGGGAGGGCCCCTCTGGGGCCAACGTCCTGACTTTC. It codes for CASSLRREGPSGANVLTF. The rearrangement joins TRBV5-1 to TRBJ2-6; 9 nucleotides match TRBD2. J was trimmed by 0 bases and V by 1 base; bases with no gene match: 5. CDR3 size: 18 residues. Looked up from germline, CDR1 is SGHRS and CDR2 is YFSETQ.

This sequence joins TRBV28 and TRBJ1-5; no reliable D call. Between the trimmed V and J ends, which lost 2 bases and 7 bases, there was a span of 12 bases. The CDR3 runs 14 residues. The germline V gene encodes CDR1 MDHEN and CDR2 SYDVKM. CDR3 in DNA: TGTGCCAGCAGTTTACGAGGAACGCGACAGCCCCAGCATTTT. Its protein is CASSLRGTRQPQHF. The entire variable domain, with the rest obtained from reference TRBV28 and TRBJ1-5, is as follows: DVKVTQSSRYLVKRTGEKVFLECVQDMDHENMFWYRQDPGLGLRLIYFSYDVKMKEKGDIPEGYSVSREKKERFSLILESASTNQTSMYLCASSLRGTRQPQHFGDGTRLSIL.

This rearrangement joins TRBV11-2 to TRBJ1-5; a possible D gene is TRBD1 (6 bases). This CDR3 comprises 16 residues. CDR1 is SGHAT, CDR2 FQNNGV, per germline. V was cut by 5 bases and J by 5 bases, with 19 bases left in between. Here the CDR3 DNA reads TGTGCCAGCAGCCCAGGTCGGGGCAGGGGTTATCAGCCCCAGCATTTT. Translated, it gives CASSPGRGRGYQPQHF.

V usage is TRBV9 and J usage is TRBJ2-6; the D gene is possibly TRBD2 (6 bases). Trimming shortened V by 4 bases and J by 4 bases, and 12 bases separated the two germline ends. This CDR3 comprises 15 residues. Germline-derived CDR1 and CDR2 are SGDLS and YYNGEE. The CDR3 DNA reads as TGTGCCAGCAGCTCAGGGACTCCAGGGGCCAACGTCCTGACTTTC. Its translation is CASSSGTPGANVLTF.

This chain links TRBV19 with TRBJ1-1, with D possibly TRBD1 on 6 matching bases. V lost 3 bases to trimming and J lost 3 bases, with 11 bases between them. The CDR3 covers 14 residues. From germline, CDR1 is LNHDA and CDR2 SQIVND (reference sequence). This CDR3 reads CASSMGGQDTEAFF. The CDR3 nucleotides are TGTGCCAGTAGTATGGGGGGGCAGGACACTGAAGCTTTCTTT.

V is TRBV6-5 and J is TRBJ1-5, with D perhaps TRBD1 (5 bases). The CDR3 is 14 amino acids. The V and J ends lost 5 bases and 7 bases respectively, with 15 bases between them. CDR1 is MNHEY, CDR2 SVGAGI, per germline. The CDR3 coding sequence is TGTGCCAGCAGTCCTCGCTTAGGGGTACAGCCCCAGCATTTT. Residues: CASSPRLGVQPQHF.

This chain joins TRBV7-8 and TRBJ1-1, with D hard to call. Between the trimmed V and J ends, which lost 1 base and 3 bases, there was a span of 9 bases. The CDR3 has 14 residues. The germline V gene has CDR1 SGHVS and CDR2 FQNEAQ. The CDR3 region is CASSLGGRDTEAFF. The CDR3 DNA reads as TGTGCCAGCAGCTTAGGTGGGCGGGACACTGAAGCTTTCTTT.

DNA for the CDR3: TGTGCCAGCAGCTTGGATGTTGGGACAGGGGAAGCTAACTATGGCTACACCTTC. Its protein is CASSLDVGTGEANYGYTF. This chain links TRBV5-6 with TRBJ1-2; TRBD1 matches at 10 bases. The germline V gene has CDR1 SGHDT and CDR2 YYEEEE. The V and J ends lost 0 bases and 0 bases, in that order; junction bases with no gene match: 8. This CDR3 contains 18 residues.

The chain couples TRBV10-1 to TRBJ1-1; D call uncertain. CDR1 is WNHNN, CDR2 SYGVQD, per germline (reference sequence). With 0 bases removed from V and 2 bases from J, the gap between germline ends came to 10 bases. This CDR3 comprises 15 residues. Here the CDR3 reads CASSESQNVNTEAFF. DNA for the CDR3: TGCGCCAGCAGTGAGTCACAGAACGTTAACACTGAAGCTTTCTTT.

V usage is TRBV5-6 and J usage is TRBJ2-7; tentative D call: TRBD1 (5 bases). The germline V and J ends were trimmed by 1 base and 3 bases, with 11 bases remaining between them. Germline CDR1 is SGHDT and CDR2 is YYEEEE. The CDR3 extends over 14 amino acids. CDR3 amino acids: CASSLQGNFYEQYF. The CDR3 region has the DNA TGTGCCAGCAGCTTGCAGGGTAATTTCTACGAGCAGTACTTC.

The chain is built from TRBV29-1 and TRBJ1-1; a weak D match, TRBD1 (5 bases). The germline V gene has CDR1 SQVTM and CDR2 ANQGSEA. The V end was cut by 0 bases, the J end by 1 base, with 12 bases between. There are 15 residues in the CDR3. In nucleotides, the CDR3 is TGCAGCGTTGAAGATCACGGGGGACCGAACACTGAAGCTTTCTTT. This translates into CSVEDHGGPNTEAFF.

The chain is built from TRBV10-2 and TRBJ2-3, with TRBD2 matching 14 bases. The V and J ends lost 6 bases and 3 bases, in that order; junction bases with no gene match: 11. The CDR3 is 18 amino acids. Germline CDR1 WSHSY, CDR2 SAAADI. Written as DNA, the CDR3 is TGCGCCAGCAGGAGGGGACTAGCGGGGGCTCCGAGGACAGATACGCAGTATTTT. Translating gives CASRRGLAGAPRTDTQYF.

V is TRBV11-2 and J is TRBJ1-5; unclear D gene. This CDR3 is built from 15 residues. Trimming shortened V by 0 bases and J by 2 bases, and 8 bases separated the two germline ends. Germline V gene data show CDR1 as SGHAT and CDR2 as FQNNGV. The CDR3 region has the DNA TGTGCCAGCAGCTTAGATCTACGTGGCAATCAGCCCCAGCATTTT. Its protein product is CASSLDLRGNQPQHF.

This clone is a singleton in its sample. This chain joins TRBV27 and TRBJ1-1; the D gene is possibly TRBD1 (5 bases). The germline V gene has CDR1 MNHEY and CDR2 SMNVEV (reference sequence). V lost 4 bases, J lost 8 bases, and 14 bases lay in between. CDR3 length equals 13 residues. The CDR3 DNA reads as TGTGCCAGCAGTTCGTTGGGGGAGGCGGAAGCTTTCTTT. Translated, it gives CASSSLGEAEAFF.

The chain links TRBV19 to TRBJ2-1, with TRBD2 matching over 9 bases. The trim removed 4 bases at V and 8 bases at J, leaving 12 bases unmatched. CDR3 length equals 16 residues. Germline V gene sequence: CDR1 LNHDA, CDR2 SQIVND (reference sequence). The CDR3 nucleotides are TGTGCCAGTAGTACCCCCCCGGGACTAGCTGACGATGAGCAGTTCTTC. Translating it yields CASSTPPGLADDEQFF.

The genes are TRBV6-1 and TRBJ1-1; unclear D gene. Trimming removed 1 base at V and 2 bases at J, with 8 bases between. Germline V CDR1 and CDR2: MNHNS, SASEGT. CDR3 size: 14 residues. This chain's CDR3 is CASSEGPGNTEAFF. The CDR3 coding sequence is TGTGCCAGCAGTGAAGGCCCAGGCAACACTGAAGCTTTCTTT.

The chain employs TRBV30 and TRBJ2-3; 10 nucleotides align to TRBD2. Trimming took 0 bases from V and 4 from J; bases not matched to a gene: 4. Germline CDR1 is GTSNPN and CDR2 is SVGIG (reference sequence). The CDR3 runs to 15 residues. CDR3 loop: CAWSVVAGGPDTQYF. The DNA for the CDR3 is TGTGCCTGGAGTGTGGTAGCGGGAGGACCAGATACGCAGTATTTT.